Many counts were recorded for the clone carrying this TCR beta chain. Its antigen is still unknown. The data are from a study of T cells after yellow fever vaccination. Overall study context: Those fractions that held only low numbers of cells were prepared using the SMART-Seq v4 Ultra Low Input RNA kit.

For TCR, cDNA came from 5'RACE template switching, which added a universal primer site and UMIs. TCRdb re-called the 5' RACE reads with MiXCR, one entry per CDR3 protein. The repertoire has some 390,000 distinct CDR3 sequences, 15% to 20% of them found once; the top ten carry roughly 19%. Study-wide points: When the response was secondary, it was weaker but reached its peak faster, day 5 versus 15.

Trimming removed 5 bases from V and 4 bases from J; junction bases left unmatched: 6. Germline CDR1 SGHRS, CDR2 YFSETQ. The CDR3 contains 15 residues. The clonotype originates from a man between 18 and 35 years old who received the YFV17D yellow fever vaccine. This chain uses TRBV5-1 with TRBJ1-5, with 10 bases identical to TRBD1. Sample: PBMCs, taken before the yellow fever booster vaccination. The CDR3 DNA reads TGCGCCAGCAGAGAGGGGACAGGGGAAAATCAGCCCCAGCATTTT. Translated, it gives CASREGTGENQPQHF.